A selection of T cell receptor beta chains follows, all from one sample in a study of blood T cell repertoires in COVID-19. Profiling relied on immunoSEQ multiplex PCR, and the TCRdb table lists in-frame clones only, not all of them. Among under 150,000 clones listed, about 85% were seen once. Sequencing input: peripheral blood. The receptors come from a man aged 40-49 years with acute or convalescent COVID-19. Both conserved end residues are part of each CDR3.

CASSRTGVRETQYF	TRBV7-2	TRBJ2-5
CATSDTGQGFYEQYF	TRBV24-1	TRBJ2-7
CASSFGGDEQYF	TRBV28	TRBJ2-7
CASSQDRRNNQPQHF	TRBV4-1	TRBJ1-5
CASSLVFGFNTGELFF	TRBV7-9	TRBJ2-2
CSAGLGEQFF	TRBV20-1	TRBJ2-1
CASSQDTGSLIGNEQFF	TRBV3-1/TRBV3-2	TRBJ2-1
CASSEPGTQIVF	TRBV7-9	TRBJ2-7
CATSDLSGTDSTDTQYF	TRBV24-1	TRBJ2-3
CASSADRGYEQYF	TRBV11-2	TRBJ2-7
CASSSQGAGADTQYF	TRBV6-6	TRBJ2-3
CASSQSSGVYNEQFF	TRBV4-1	TRBJ2-1
CASSPGWDNQPQHF	TRBV4-2	TRBJ1-5
CASRKETGGTGELFF	TRBV2	TRBJ2-2
CATSDRPLGQTNYGYTF	TRBV24-1	TRBJ1-2
CAIRGDRATEAFF	TRBV10-3	TRBJ1-1
CAITAGAGYDYNEQFF	TRBV10-3	TRBJ2-1
CASSLGRANYEQYF	TRBV7-2	TRBJ2-7
CAIRGSGSSYEQYF	TRBV10-3	TRBJ2-7
CSVEGASPYNEQFF	TRBV29-1	TRBJ2-1
CASSGRDFSYNEQFF	TRBV3-1/TRBV3-2	TRBJ2-1
CTSSQDRRGDTQYF	TRBV1	TRBJ2-3
CASSFPGTGRNTGELFF	TRBV7-9	TRBJ2-2
CASSQGGLLFYEQYF	TRBV11-2	TRBJ2-7
CASSLGRGYNQPQHF	TRBV7-8	TRBJ1-5
CASSLVEAGEWAGELFF	TRBV11-2	TRBJ2-2
CASSQDPGLAGPTGELFF	TRBV4-2	TRBJ2-2
CASSAPGTKSHEQYF	TRBV9	TRBJ2-7
CASNRGGITGELFF	TRBV9	TRBJ2-2
CASSPQGHEQYF	TRBV7-2	TRBJ2-7
CAWSGDTLGYTF	TRBV30	TRBJ1-2
CASSLLGGTEAFF	TRBV12-3/TRBV12-4	TRBJ1-1
CASVGRDTYSGANVLTF	TRBV2	TRBJ2-6
CASSQGRHHIQYF	TRBV3-1/TRBV3-2	TRBJ2-4
CASSLGLAGRNEQFF	TRBV11-2	TRBJ2-1
CASSVQGANSPLHF	TRBV2	TRBJ1-6
CASSLGGRETQYF	TRBV5-1	TRBJ2-5
CASSLVGDSYSPLHF	TRBV5-6	TRBJ1-6
CASSSTGYSTEAFF	TRBV19	TRBJ1-1
CASSPSRQGGSYEQYF	TRBV23-1	TRBJ2-7
CASRVGGETNEKLFF	TRBV2	TRBJ1-4
CASSESRTRSYEQYF	TRBV6-1	TRBJ2-7
CASSWSGTGINNSPLHF	TRBV5-6	TRBJ1-6
CASSLAGLLNTGELFF	TRBV7-3	TRBJ2-2
CASSSEGLWHGEPQHF	TRBV5-5	TRBJ1-5
CASSRKQGEYGYTF	TRBV3-1/TRBV3-2	TRBJ1-2
CASSLGRAEYDEQFF	TRBV5-1	TRBJ2-1
CASSPGTGHNSPLHF	TRBV11-2	TRBJ1-6
CASSLLGQDNEKLFF	TRBV13	TRBJ1-4
CASSVGGRGGVYEQYF	TRBV9	TRBJ2-7
CASSPAGGSGNTIYF	TRBV7-8	TRBJ1-3
CASSLPFGGTPYEQYF	TRBV7-8	TRBJ2-7
CATSDPAGGGNEQFF	TRBV24-1	TRBJ2-1
CAISEGLAASYEQYF	TRBV10-3	TRBJ2-7
CASSLPSSGVEAYEQYF	TRBV28	TRBJ2-7
CASSPDREYQPQHF	TRBV18	TRBJ1-5
CSVEGESSGGSDTQYF	TRBV29-1	TRBJ2-3
CASSRGGGDGYTF	TRBV7-8	TRBJ1-2
CASKPPSGVYEQFF	TRBV10-2	TRBJ2-1